Each of the 18 T cell receptor beta chains below was sequenced from the same sample in a study of post-analysis software for immune sequencing data. Study findings and constraints: With TRBV5-6, TRBV5-1 and TRBV20-1 included, about five TRBV segments were more frequent in patients than in controls.

Incorporated into the TCR beta cDNA libraries were unique molecular identifiers, which served to reduce PCR and sequencing biases. TCRdb redid the calling of the PCR reads with MiXCR, one entry per CDR3 protein. The data contain fewer than 850,000 distinct CDR3 sequences, roughly 27% of them seen just once; the ten biggest clones take up around 0.56%. Antigen specificity for these receptors is unknown. Input material: blood. Receptor source: a girl aged 10 to 17 with multiple sclerosis.

V gene TRBV5-1 combines with J gene TRBJ1-2, with 7 positions matching TRBD1. The germline CDR1 and CDR2 sequences are SGHRS and YFSETQ. Trimming cost V 2 bases and J 8 bases; bases outside gene matches: 6. The CDR3 has 13 residues. Here the CDR3 reads CASSFDRDQGYTF. The CDR3 nucleotides read TGCGCCAGCAGCTTTGACAGGGACCAAGGCTACACCTTC.

This clonotype came up a few times. This sequence joins TRBV7-9 and TRBJ2-5; 7 positions match TRBD2. CDR1 is SEHNR, CDR2 FQNEAQ, per germline (reference sequence). CDR3 length: 14 amino acids. Losses at the gene ends were 5 bases for V and 7 bases for J; bases not matched to a gene: 10. The CDR3 region is CASSEGSGVGTQYF. The CDR3 nucleotides read TGTGCCAGCAGCGAGGGCAGCGGGGTCGGGACCCAGTACTTC. The full variable domain, with the rest looked up from reference TRBV7-9 and TRBJ2-5, is DTGVSQNPRHKITKRGQNVTFRCDPISEHNRLYWYRQTLGQGPEFLTYFQNEAQLEKSRLLSDRFSAERPKGSFSTLEIQRTEQGDSAMYLCASSEGSGVGTQYFGPGTRLLVL.

The genes are TRBV5-1 and TRBJ2-1, with D tentatively TRBD2 (5 bases). The ends were cut back, 0 bases at V and 2 bases at J, with 12 bases in the middle. The germline V gene encodes CDR1 SGHRS and CDR2 YFSETQ. The length of the CDR3 is 16 residues. The CDR3 bases are TGCGCCAGCAGCTTGGTTACCGGGGTCCCCTACAATGAGCAGTTCTTC. Residues: CASSLVTGVPYNEQFF.

The chain uses TRBV14 and TRBJ2-1; 10 bases agree with TRBD2. Trimming cost V 4 bases and J 12 bases; bases outside gene matches: 12. The CDR3 covers 15 residues. Looked up from germline, CDR1 is SGHDN and CDR2 is FVKESK. The CDR3 DNA reads TGTGCCAGCAGCCCGGGACTAGCGAGGGGGCCTTGGCAGTTCTTC. This codes for CASSPGLARGPWQFF. The complete variable domain, with remaining parts taken from reference TRBV14 and TRBJ2-1, reads EAGVTQFPSHSVIEKGQTVTLRCDPISGHDNLYWYRRVMGKEIKFLLHFVKESKQDESGMPNNRFLAERTGGTYSTLKVQPAELEDSGVYFCASSPGLARGPWQFFGPGTRLTVL.

CDR3 DNA: TGTGCCAGTTACCCTTGGCAACCGCCTAGCACAGATACGCAGTATTTT. It yields the protein CASYPWQPPSTDTQYF. V is TRBV6-5 and J is TRBJ2-3; D not resolved. Germline-derived CDR1 and CDR2 are MNHEY and SVGAGI. CDR3 length: 16 amino acids. Trimming removed 9 bases at V and 0 bases at J, with 19 bases between.

This clonotype has only a few counts. The chain recombines TRBV28 with TRBJ2-1; 7 bases match TRBD2. Trimming cost V 4 bases and J 0 bases; bases outside gene matches: 9. The CDR3 has 17 amino acids. Germline CDR1 MDHEN, CDR2 SYDVKM. In DNA, the CDR3 is TGTGCCAGCAGTTCCTCGGGGGGTTCAAGCTCCTACAATGAGCAGTTCTTC. It translates to CASSSSGGSSSYNEQFF.

The V and J genes are TRBV20-1 and TRBJ2-1; 8 bases agree with TRBD2. CDR1 is DFQATT, CDR2 SNEGSKA, per germline (reference sequence). V trimming: 6 bases; J trimming: 0 bases; junction bases outside the gene matches: 7. The CDR3 has 15 residues. The CDR3 sequence: CSAEAGGPSYNEQFF. Written as DNA, the CDR3 is TGCAGTGCAGAGGCGGGAGGACCCTCCTACAATGAGCAGTTCTTC.

This clonotype was detected a few times. The V gene is TRBV24-1, the J gene TRBJ2-7; D ambiguous. From germline, CDR1 is KGHDR and CDR2 SFDVKD. V was clipped by 5 bases and J by 4 bases, with 14 bases between them. CDR3 length equals 14 residues. The CDR3 DNA reads TGTGCCACCAGTGCTGGCGGCACCGTGTACGAGCAGTACTTC. Its translation is CATSAGGTVYEQYF.

Turning to this clonotype: The final CDR3 position lacks the conserved phenylalanine or tryptophan, pointing to a likely read error. This chain links TRBV9 with TRBJ1-3; D call uncertain. The CDR3 extends over 17 amino acids. V was trimmed by 0 bases and J by 7 bases, leaving 20 bases between them. Germline V lookup: CDR1 SGDLS, CDR2 YYNGEE. CDR3 bases: TGTGCCAGCAGCGTAGCTCCACTCGGCGAGTATGGGAACACCATATATTTG. This sequence encodes CASSVAPLGEYGNTIYL.

The genes are TRBV5-6 and TRBJ2-1; 8 bases match TRBD2. Unmatched junction bases numbered 8, after V lost 5 bases and J lost 10 bases. Germline V CDR1 and CDR2: SGHDT, YYEEEE. This CDR3 contains 13 residues. The CDR3 nucleotides are TGTGCCAGCAGAGAAACCGGGGGGGACGAGCAGTTCTTC. Translated, it gives CASRETGGDEQFF.

The chain has TRBV5-1 and TRBJ2-1, with 9 positions matching TRBD1. CDR1 SGHRS and CDR2 YFSETQ come from the germline V gene. This CDR3 region has 15 residues. V shed 1 base and J 8 bases; nucleotides not matched to a gene: 7. CDR3 in amino acids: CASSLRGQGSDEQFF. CDR3 nucleotide sequence: TGCGCCAGCAGCTTGCGCGGACAGGGGTCTGATGAGCAGTTCTTC.

The rearrangement joins TRBV15 to TRBJ1-4; TRBD1 matches at 10 bases. The CDR3 sequence is 15 residues long. V gave up 8 bases and J gave up 7 bases; unmatched junction bases: 10. Germline V gene sequence: CDR1 LNHNV, CDR2 YYDKDF (reference sequence). This CDR3 is CATRDRGVWGEKLFF. The CDR3 DNA sequence: TGTGCCACCCGGGACAGGGGTGTTTGGGGTGAAAAACTGTTTTTT.

The chain is built from TRBV6-1 and TRBJ2-6; 10 nucleotides line up with TRBD2. The germline CDR1 and CDR2 sequences are MNHNS and SASEGT. The ends lost 5 bases at V and 0 bases at J; junction bases unmatched: 13. The CDR3 spans 20 residues. The CDR3: CASSPRDSGRYSSGANVLTF. CDR3 nucleotides: TGTGCCAGCAGTCCCCGCGATAGCGGGAGGTATAGCTCTGGGGCCAACGTCCTGACTTTC.

In DNA, the CDR3 is TGTGCCAGCAGCCATGACAGGGGGCAGTCCTACGAGCAGTACTTC. This sequence encodes CASSHDRGQSYEQYF. V gene TRBV14 combines with J gene TRBJ2-7; 10 bases are a match to TRBD1. V trimming: 3 bases; J trimming: 1 base; junction bases outside the gene matches: 3. The germline V gene encodes CDR1 SGHDN and CDR2 FVKESK. This CDR3 comprises 15 residues.

Only a few counts were recorded for this clonotype. V is TRBV20-1 and J is TRBJ2-7; 10 nucleotides align to TRBD2. This CDR3 has 14 amino acids. V dropped 6 bases and J dropped 6; count of bases not matched to a gene: 11. Germline-derived CDR1 and CDR2 are DFQATT and SNEGSKA (reference sequence). The CDR3 DNA follows: TGCAGTGCCGCGGGGCTAGCGGGAGTCGGCGAGCAGTACTTC. This encodes CSAAGLAGVGEQYF.

The chain carries TRBV7-2 and TRBJ1-5; no clear D gene. CDR1 is SGHTA and CDR2 is FQGNSA in the germline V gene. V was clipped by 5 bases and J by 0 bases, with 23 bases between them. The CDR3 spans 19 residues. The CDR3 region is CASSPPASNSFYSNQPQHF. In DNA form, the CDR3 reads TGTGCCAGCAGCCCCCCAGCCTCAAACAGCTTTTATAGCAATCAGCCCCAGCATTTT.

This sequence joins TRBV27 and TRBJ2-5, with D possibly being TRBD1 (5 bases). There are 13 residues in the CDR3. CDR1 is MNHEY and CDR2 is SMNVEV in the germline V gene (reference sequence). V dropped 4 bases and J dropped 5 bases, with 11 bases sitting between them. This CDR3 reads CASSYIGAETQYF. The CDR3 DNA reads as TGTGCCAGCAGTTACATAGGGGCGGAGACCCAGTACTTC.

The chain combines TRBV28 with TRBJ2-5; D tentatively reads TRBD1 or TRBD2 (6 bases each). Germline assignment: CDR1 MDHEN and CDR2 SYDVKM. CDR3 size: 14 residues. V was pared by 3 bases and J by 3 bases, with 11 bases between. The CDR3 is CASSLPGEEETQYF. The DNA for the CDR3 is TGTGCCAGCAGTTTGCCAGGGGAGGAAGAGACCCAGTACTTC.